This T cell receptor beta chain was retrieved from a study of cytomegalovirus exposure and HLA in healthy donors. General study points: TCR association rates varied by HLA locus in a later analysis, with DRB1 highest and HLA-C lowest. Excluded: some indistinguishable V segments such as TRBV6-2 and TRBV6-3. The HLA-A and HLA-B alleles of most subjects were reportedly predicted accurately from TCR beta sequences.

The PCR employed 60 Vbeta primers together with 13 Jbeta primers. Data came from immunoSEQ multiplex PCR; TCRdb stores just in-frame clones and leaves some out. The sample records over 150,000 clones, roughly 80% being singletons. The CDR3 is 14 residues long. The trim removed 0 bases at V and 4 bases at J, leaving 4 bases unmatched. CDR1 and CDR2 from the germline V gene are SGHKS and YYEKEE (reference sequence). Details on this clone: Antigen: not known.

The source of this sequence is a man younger than 45 in good health and CMV-seropositive. The sequenced sample consisted of PBMCs. The V and J genes are TRBV5-5 and TRBJ2-7, with 7 bases that match TRBD2. CDR3 nucleotide sequence: TGTGCCAGCAGCTTGGGGACTAGGAGGTACGAGCAGTACTTC. Its translation is CASSLGTRRYEQYF.